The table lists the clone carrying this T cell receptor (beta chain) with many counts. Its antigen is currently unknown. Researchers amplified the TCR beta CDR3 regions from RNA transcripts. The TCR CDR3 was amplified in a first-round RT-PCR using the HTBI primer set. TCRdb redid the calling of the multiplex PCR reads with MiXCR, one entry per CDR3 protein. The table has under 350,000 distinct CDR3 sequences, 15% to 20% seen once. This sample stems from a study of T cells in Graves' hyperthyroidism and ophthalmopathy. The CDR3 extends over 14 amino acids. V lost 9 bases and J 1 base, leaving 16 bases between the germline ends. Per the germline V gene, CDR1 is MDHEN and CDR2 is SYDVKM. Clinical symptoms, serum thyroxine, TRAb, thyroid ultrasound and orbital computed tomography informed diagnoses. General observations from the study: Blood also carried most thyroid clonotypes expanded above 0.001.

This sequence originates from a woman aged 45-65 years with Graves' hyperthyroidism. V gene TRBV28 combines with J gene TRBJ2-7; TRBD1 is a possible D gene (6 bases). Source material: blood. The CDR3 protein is CASTGTKKSYEQYF. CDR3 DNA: TGTGCCAGTACCGGGACAAAAAAATCCTACGAGCAGTACTTC.